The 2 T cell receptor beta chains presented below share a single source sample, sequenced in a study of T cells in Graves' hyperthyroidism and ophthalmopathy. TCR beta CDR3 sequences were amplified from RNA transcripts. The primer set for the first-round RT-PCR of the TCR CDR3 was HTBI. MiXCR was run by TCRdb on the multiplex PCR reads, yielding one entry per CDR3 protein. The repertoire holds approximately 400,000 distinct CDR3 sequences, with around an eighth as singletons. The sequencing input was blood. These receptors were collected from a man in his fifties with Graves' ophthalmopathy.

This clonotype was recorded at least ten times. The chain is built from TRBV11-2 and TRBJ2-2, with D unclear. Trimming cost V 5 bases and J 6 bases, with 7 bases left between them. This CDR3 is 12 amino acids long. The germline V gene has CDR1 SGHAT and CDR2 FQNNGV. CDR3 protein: CASSLGPGELFF. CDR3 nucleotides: TGTGCCAGCAGCCTCGGACCCGGGGAGCTGTTTTTT.

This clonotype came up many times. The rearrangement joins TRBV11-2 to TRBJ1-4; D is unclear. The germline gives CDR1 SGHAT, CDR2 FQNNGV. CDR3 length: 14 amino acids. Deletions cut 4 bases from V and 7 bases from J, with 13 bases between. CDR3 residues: CASSSWGLGEKLFF. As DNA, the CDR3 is TGTGCCAGCAGCTCCTGGGGTTTGGGTGAAAAACTGTTTTTT.